Given below is one TCR beta chain in context. The antigen is undetermined. The data were taken from a study of shared clonotypes between healthy human individuals. About the research overall: The study enrolled a couple of women and a few men aged 18 to 49. Study results and limitations: Clonotypes shared by all four sorted-subset donors had higher generation probabilities than non-shared clonotypes.

Assay: immunoSEQ multiplex PCR; the TCRdb copy retains only in-frame clones and omits some. The data contain under 1,900,000 clones, around 98.5% of them singletons. In germline, CDR1 is SNHLY, CDR2 FYNNEI. V was trimmed by 5 bases and J by 3 bases, leaving 17 bases between them. This CDR3 spans 15 amino acids. Material: naive CD4+ T cells sorted from blood. Described subset: CD45RA+ positively selected. This rearrangement joins TRBV2 to TRBJ2-7; tentatively, D is TRBD2 (6 bases). This receptor was taken from a man aged 25 to 40 in good health. The CDR3 is CASSPGGGSYYEQYF. The CDR3 nucleotides read TGTGCCAGCAGTCCCGGGGGTGGGAGTTACTACGAGCAGTACTTC.